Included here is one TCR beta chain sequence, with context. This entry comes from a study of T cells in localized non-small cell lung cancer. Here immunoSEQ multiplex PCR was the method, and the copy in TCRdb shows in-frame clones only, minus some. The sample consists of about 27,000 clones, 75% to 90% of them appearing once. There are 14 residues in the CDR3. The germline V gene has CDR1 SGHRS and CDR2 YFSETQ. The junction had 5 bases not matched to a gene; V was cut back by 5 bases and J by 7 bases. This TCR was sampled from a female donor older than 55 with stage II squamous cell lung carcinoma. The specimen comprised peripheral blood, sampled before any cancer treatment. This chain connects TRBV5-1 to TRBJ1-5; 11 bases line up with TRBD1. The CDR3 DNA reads TGCGCCAGCAGTACCGGGACAGGGGGACAGCCCCAGCATTTT. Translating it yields CASSTGTGGQPQHF.